The entry below gives a single T cell receptor beta chain sequence along with its context. The data were taken from a study of blood T cell repertoires in COVID-19. Across the study: Donors in the United States, Italy and Spain gave samples during acute or convalescent COVID-19.

The CDR3 length is 18 residues. After removal of 2 bases from V and 0 bases from J, the junction contained 9 bases not matched to a gene. Germline assignment: CDR1 KGHSH and CDR2 LQKENI. Produced via immunoSEQ multiplex PCR; TCRdb's table is partial and in-frame only. The sample contains tens of thousands of clones, approximately 91% of which appear only once. The sequencing input was peripheral blood. This clonotype originated in a woman in her seventies with active COVID-19. This chain joins TRBV18 and TRBJ1-3; 8 bases fit TRBD1. The CDR3 sequence is CASSPEQGQAFSGNTIYF. CDR3 in DNA: TGTGCCAGCTCACCAGAGCAGGGACAGGCGTTCTCTGGAAACACCATATATTTT.